This T cell receptor (beta chain) was sequenced in a study of blood T cell repertoires in COVID-19. Whole-study context: Sites in the United States, Italy and Spain provided acute and convalescent COVID-19 samples. PBMCs, B-cell-depleted T cells, or T cells provided the cDNA or gDNA that made up the material.

With 5 bases removed from V and 0 bases from J, the gap between germline ends came to 14 bases. CDR1 and CDR2 (germline): KGHSH, LQKENI. The length of the CDR3 is 17 residues. Donors were grouped by their self-reported clinical history. Original processing methods: It was from reference gene primer amplification that nucleated cell counts were estimated. TCRdb's copy holds only in-frame clones and misses some; the assay was immunoSEQ multiplex PCR. V, J and clone size derive from that table, while D and trimming were established from the DNA sequence. The sample lists under 200,000 clones, over 75% seen once, with over 7% in the top ten.

The V call is TRBV18, the J call TRBJ2-6, with D perhaps TRBD1 (6 bases). Sequences were obtained from PBMCs or T cells enriched from blood (not recorded which). This receptor was taken from a woman aged 45-59 years who had recovered from COVID-19. Here the CDR3 reads CASSDRSLLSGANVLTF. The CDR3 DNA reads TGTGCCAGCTCAGACAGGTCGCTCCTCTCTGGGGCCAACGTCCTGACTTTC.